This T cell receptor beta chain was found in a study of glioma-infiltrating T cells. Study results and caveats: Non-neoplastic patients had below-expected tissue-blood divergence, while all gliomas exceeded expectation.

As regards this clonotype: The antigen is not known. Relative to the germline gene, one junction end is altered; a read error may explain this.

Amplification of TCR alpha and beta CDR3 regions from RNA used iRepertoire nested multiplex PCR. TCRdb fed the multiplex PCR reads into MiXCR, producing one record per CDR3 protein. The sample has about 190,000 distinct CDR3 sequences, more than 25% seen once. This CDR3 contains 14 residues. Looked up from germline, CDR1 is SNHLY and CDR2 is FYNNEI. This chain links TRBV2 with TRBJ2-1, with D unclear. The sample consisted of glioma tissue, nonneoplastic brain tissue, or PBMCs (not recorded which). This TCR derives from a human donor with low-grade glioma or glioblastoma, undergoing nonglioma brain surgery, or in good health (not recorded which). The CDR3 loop reads CARRRRPGQVERFF. Written as DNA, the CDR3 is TGTGCCAGACGGCGGAGACCGGGTCAAGTGGAGCGGTTCTTC.